This TCR beta chain was identified in a study of control samples from healthy donors and cancer patients. Method: immunoSEQ multiplex PCR; TCRdb's copy keeps in-frame clones and lacks some. This table has some 77,000 clones, approximately 88% appearing once. Looked up from germline, CDR1 is MGHDK and CDR2 is SYGVNS. Trimming took 4 bases from V and 9 from J, leaving 13 bases between them. This CDR3 is built from 13 residues. The V call is TRBV25-1, the J call TRBJ2-1; perhaps D is TRBD1 or TRBD2 (6 bases each). Sequenced material: blood. The TCR was taken from an older woman in good health. In DNA, the CDR3 is TGTGCCAGCAGTGGAAGGTGGGGGGCTGAGCAGTTCTTC. Translated, it gives CASSGRWGAEQFF.